This T cell receptor (beta chain) was sequenced during a study of a mutant IDH1 vaccine in newly diagnosed glioma. Time point denoted: week 47, end of study. In the vaccine, a single dose held 300 ug of the mutant IDH1 20-mer peptide, along with topical imiquimod. Clones were read by immunoSEQ multiplex PCR, and TCRdb kept only the in-frame ones, dropping some. The table includes approximately 56,000 clones, about 65% detected once. This clone was observed a handful of times. Antigen specificity is unknown. The sequence was obtained from a man aged 40-50 years with glioma. Some clones in this sample may be carry-over from other donors' samples. The sample in question was peripheral blood mononuclear cells (PBMCs), obtained from a glioma patient whose treatment included an IDH1 peptide vaccine.

The CDR3 nucleotides read TGTGCCAGCAGCCGGGACACCGGGGAGCTGTTTTTT. Its protein product is CASSRDTGELFF. The chain carries TRBV9 and TRBJ2-2; D uncertain. Trimming cost V 4 bases and J 3 bases, with 4 bases left between them. Looked up from germline, CDR1 is SGDLS and CDR2 is YYNGEE. The CDR3 loop spans 12 amino acids.